Sequencing of this TCR beta chain was carried out in a study of persistence of HIV-infected CD4 T cells. The wider study: The sample holds CD4+ T cells responsive to CMV or HIV-1 Gag. Findings and limits, study-wide: Antigen-responding cells were enriched for degenerate expanded CDR3beta sequences.

Cells were stimulated with overlapping HIV-1 Gag 15-mer peptides. Sorted nonresponding memory CD4+ T cells were CD40L-negative, CD69-negative, CD45RO-high. Donors were HIV-1-infected adults who began suppressive ART during chronic infection. Donors had undetectable plasma HIV-1 RNA, under 50 copies/mL, for 4+ years. In the case of this clone: Its antigen is unidentified.

This was the immunoSEQ version 4 assay in survey mode. Generated by immunoSEQ multiplex PCR, the TCRdb table keeps only in-frame clones and is missing some. The data hold about 40,000 clones, with 75% to 85% observed a single time. This CDR3 has 14 residues. Per germline, CDR1 MNHEY and CDR2 SVGAGI. V was trimmed by 4 bases and J by 2 bases, leaving 12 bases between them. The sample consisted of CD4+ T cells sorted from PBMCs after roughly 18-hour stimulation, taken from a patient who received antiretroviral therapy. V is TRBV6-5 and J is TRBJ2-7, with a possible D match to TRBD1 (6 bases). The sequence derives from an adult man with HIV who was CMV-seropositive. Here the CDR3 DNA reads TGTGCCAGCAGTTCCCCTACAGGGCCCTACGAGCAGTACTTC. It yields the protein CASSSPTGPYEQYF.